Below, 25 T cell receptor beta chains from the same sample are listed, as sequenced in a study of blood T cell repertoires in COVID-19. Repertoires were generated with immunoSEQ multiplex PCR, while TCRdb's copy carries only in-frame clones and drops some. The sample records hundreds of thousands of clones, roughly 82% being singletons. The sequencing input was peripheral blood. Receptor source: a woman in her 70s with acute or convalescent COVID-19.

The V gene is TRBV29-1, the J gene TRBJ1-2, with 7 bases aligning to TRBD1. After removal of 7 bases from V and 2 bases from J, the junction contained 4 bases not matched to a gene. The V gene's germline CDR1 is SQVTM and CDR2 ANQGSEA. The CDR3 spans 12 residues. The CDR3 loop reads CSGLTGNYGYTF. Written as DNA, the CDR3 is TGCAGCGGTTTGACAGGGAACTATGGCTACACCTTC.

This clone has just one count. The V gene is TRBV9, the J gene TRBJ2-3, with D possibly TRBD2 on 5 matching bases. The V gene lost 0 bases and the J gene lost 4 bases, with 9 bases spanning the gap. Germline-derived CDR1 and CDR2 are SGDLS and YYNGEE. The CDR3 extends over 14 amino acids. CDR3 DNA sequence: TGTGCCAGCAGCGTAGCTCGGGGAGCAGATACGCAGTATTTT. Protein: CASSVARGADTQYF.

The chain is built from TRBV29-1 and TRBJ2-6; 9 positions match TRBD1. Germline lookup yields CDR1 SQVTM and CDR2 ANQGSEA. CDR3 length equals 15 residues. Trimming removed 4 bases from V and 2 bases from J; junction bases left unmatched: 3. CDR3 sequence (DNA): TGCAGCGTTGGGACAGGGGTAGCTGGGGCCAACGTCCTGACTTTC. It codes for CSVGTGVAGANVLTF. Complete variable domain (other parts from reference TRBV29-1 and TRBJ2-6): SAVISQKPSRDICQRGTSLTIQCQVDSQVTMMFWYRQQPGQSLTLIATANQGSEATYESGFVIDKFPISRPNLTFSTLTVSNMSPEDSSIYLCSVGTGVAGANVLTFGAGSRLTVL.

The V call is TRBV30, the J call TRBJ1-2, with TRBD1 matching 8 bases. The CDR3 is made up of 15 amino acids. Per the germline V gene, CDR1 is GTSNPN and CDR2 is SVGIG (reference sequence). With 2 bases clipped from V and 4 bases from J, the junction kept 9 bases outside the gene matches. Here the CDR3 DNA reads TGTGCCTGGAGTTCACCGGGACAGGTGCCCTATGGCTACACCTTC. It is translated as CAWSSPGQVPYGYTF. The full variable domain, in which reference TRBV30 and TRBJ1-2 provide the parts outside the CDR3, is SQTIHQWPATLVQPVGSPLSLECTVEGTSNPNLYWYRQAAGRGLQLLFYSVGIGQISSEVPQNLSASRPQDRQFILSSKKLLLSDSGFYLCAWSSPGQVPYGYTFGSGTRLTVV.

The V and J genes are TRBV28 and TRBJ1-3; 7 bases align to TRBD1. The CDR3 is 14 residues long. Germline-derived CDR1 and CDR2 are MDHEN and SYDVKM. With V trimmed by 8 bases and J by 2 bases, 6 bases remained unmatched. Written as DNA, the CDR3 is TGTGCCAGCTTTGACAGGGCTACTGGAAACACCATATATTTT. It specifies CASFDRATGNTIYF.

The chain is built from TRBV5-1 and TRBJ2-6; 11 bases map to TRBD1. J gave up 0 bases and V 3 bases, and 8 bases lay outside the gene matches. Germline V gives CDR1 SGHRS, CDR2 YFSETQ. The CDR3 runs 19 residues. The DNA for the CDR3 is TGCGCCAGCAGCTATGGAGTGGGGACAGGGGGCTCTGGGGCCAACGTCCTGACTTTC. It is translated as CASSYGVGTGGSGANVLTF.

The CDR3 DNA reads as TGTGCCAGCAGTTTGGAGGGAAGAACTGAAGCTTTCTTT. Its translation: CASSLEGRTEAFF. The chain carries TRBV27 and TRBJ1-1; D ambiguous. The germline V and J ends were trimmed by 3 bases and 5 bases, with 10 bases remaining between them. Germline V gives CDR1 MNHEY, CDR2 SMNVEV (reference sequence). This CDR3 spans 13 amino acids.

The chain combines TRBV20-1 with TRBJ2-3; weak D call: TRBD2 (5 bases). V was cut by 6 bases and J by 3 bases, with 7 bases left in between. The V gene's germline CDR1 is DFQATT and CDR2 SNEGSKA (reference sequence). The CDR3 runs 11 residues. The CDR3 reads CSAGGTDTQYF. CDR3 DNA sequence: TGCAGTGCCGGAGGAACAGATACGCAGTATTTT.

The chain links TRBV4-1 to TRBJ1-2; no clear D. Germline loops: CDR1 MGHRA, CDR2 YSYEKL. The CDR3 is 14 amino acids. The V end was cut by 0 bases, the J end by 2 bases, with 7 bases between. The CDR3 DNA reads TGCGCCAGCAGCCAAGAGGTGGGCAACTATGGCTACACCTTC. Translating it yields CASSQEVGNYGYTF.

The CDR3 sequence is CASSTRNYGYTF. The CDR3 nucleotides are TGTGCCAGCAGTACCAGGAACTATGGCTACACCTTC. V gene TRBV3-1 (or the pseudogene TRBV3-2) combines with J gene TRBJ1-2; D is unresolved. Germline lookup yields CDR1 LGHDT and CDR2 YNNKEL (reference sequence). The CDR3 is 12 amino acids. Trimming pared 6 bases from V and 2 bases from J, leaving 7 bases between.

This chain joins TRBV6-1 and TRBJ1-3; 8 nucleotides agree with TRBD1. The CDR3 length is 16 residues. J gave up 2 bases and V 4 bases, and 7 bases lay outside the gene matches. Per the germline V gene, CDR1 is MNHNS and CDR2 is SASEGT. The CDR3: CASSGPGGSTGNTIYF. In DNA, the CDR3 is TGTGCCAGCAGTGGCCCAGGGGGCTCCACTGGAAACACCATATATTTT.

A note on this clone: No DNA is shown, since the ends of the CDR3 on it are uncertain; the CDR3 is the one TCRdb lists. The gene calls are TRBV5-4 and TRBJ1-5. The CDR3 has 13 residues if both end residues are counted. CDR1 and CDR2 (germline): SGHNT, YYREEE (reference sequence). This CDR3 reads CASSSGGNQPQHF.

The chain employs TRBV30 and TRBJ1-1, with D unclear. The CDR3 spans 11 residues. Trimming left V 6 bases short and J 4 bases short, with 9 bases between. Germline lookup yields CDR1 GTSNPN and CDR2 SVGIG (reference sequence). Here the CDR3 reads CACAGSTEAFF. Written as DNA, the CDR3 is TGTGCCTGTGCGGGGAGCACTGAAGCTTTCTTT.

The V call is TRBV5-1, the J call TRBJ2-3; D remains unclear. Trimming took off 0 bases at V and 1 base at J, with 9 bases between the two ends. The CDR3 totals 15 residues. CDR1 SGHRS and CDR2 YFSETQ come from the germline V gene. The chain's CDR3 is CASSLAPTGTDTQYF. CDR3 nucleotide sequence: TGCGCCAGCAGCTTGGCACCCACGGGCACAGATACGCAGTATTTT.

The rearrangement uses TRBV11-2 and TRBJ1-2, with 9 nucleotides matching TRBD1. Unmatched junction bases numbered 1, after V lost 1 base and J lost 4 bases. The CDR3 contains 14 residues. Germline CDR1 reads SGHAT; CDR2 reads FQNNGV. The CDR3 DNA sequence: TGTGCCAGCAGCTTAGTGGGACAGGGCTATGGCTACACCTTC. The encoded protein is CASSLVGQGYGYTF.

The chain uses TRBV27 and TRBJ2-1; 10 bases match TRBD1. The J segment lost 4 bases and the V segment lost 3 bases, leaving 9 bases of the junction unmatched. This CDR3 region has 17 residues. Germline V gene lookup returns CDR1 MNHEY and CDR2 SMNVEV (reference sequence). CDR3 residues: CASSLGQGSADYNEQFF. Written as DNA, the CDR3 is TGTGCCAGCAGTTTGGGACAGGGGTCTGCGGATTACAATGAGCAGTTCTTC.

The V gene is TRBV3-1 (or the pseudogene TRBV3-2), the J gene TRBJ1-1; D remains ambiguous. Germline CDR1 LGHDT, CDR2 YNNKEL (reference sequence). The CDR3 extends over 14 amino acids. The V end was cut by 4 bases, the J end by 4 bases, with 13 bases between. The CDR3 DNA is TGTGCCAGCAGCCCCGTGCCGGTCGTCACTGAAGCTTTCTTT. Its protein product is CASSPVPVVTEAFF.

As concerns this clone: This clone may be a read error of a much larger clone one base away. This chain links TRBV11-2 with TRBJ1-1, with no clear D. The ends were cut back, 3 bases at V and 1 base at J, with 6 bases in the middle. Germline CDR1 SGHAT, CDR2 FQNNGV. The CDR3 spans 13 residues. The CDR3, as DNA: TGTGCCAGCAGCTTCGCGGGGAACACTGAAGCTTTCTTT. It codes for CASSFAGNTEAFF.

Here the CDR3 DNA reads TGTGCCACTAACACAGGGGCCTATGGCTACACCTTC. Translation: CATNTGAYGYTF. The chain combines TRBV6-5 with TRBJ1-2; TRBD1 matches 7 bases. CDR3 length: 12 residues. With V trimmed by 10 bases and J by 4 bases, 6 bases remained unmatched. Germline values: CDR1 MNHEY, CDR2 SVGAGI.

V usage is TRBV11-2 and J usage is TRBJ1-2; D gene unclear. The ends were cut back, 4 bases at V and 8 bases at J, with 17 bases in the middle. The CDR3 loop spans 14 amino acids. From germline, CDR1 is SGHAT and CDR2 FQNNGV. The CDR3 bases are TGTGCCAGCAGCTCGAGTCCCCGTCCTTGGGGCTACACCTTC. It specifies CASSSSPRPWGYTF.

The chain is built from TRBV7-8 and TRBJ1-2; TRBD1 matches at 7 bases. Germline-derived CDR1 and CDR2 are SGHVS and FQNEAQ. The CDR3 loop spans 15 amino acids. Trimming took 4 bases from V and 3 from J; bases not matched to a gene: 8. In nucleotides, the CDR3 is TGTGCCAGCAGCTCCTTCGACACAGGGGACTATGGCTACACCTTC. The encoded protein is CASSSFDTGDYGYTF.

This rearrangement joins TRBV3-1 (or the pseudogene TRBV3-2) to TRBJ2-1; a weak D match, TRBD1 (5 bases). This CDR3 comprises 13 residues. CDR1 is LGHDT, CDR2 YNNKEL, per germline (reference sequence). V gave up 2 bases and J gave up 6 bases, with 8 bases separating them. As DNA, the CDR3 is TGTGCCAGCAGCCAACGGCAGGGCAATGAGCAGTTCTTC. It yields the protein CASSQRQGNEQFF.

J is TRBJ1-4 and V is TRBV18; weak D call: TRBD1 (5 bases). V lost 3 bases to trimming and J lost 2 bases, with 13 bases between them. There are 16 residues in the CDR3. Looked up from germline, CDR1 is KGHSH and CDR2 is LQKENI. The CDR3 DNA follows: TGTGCCAGCTCACCGGGAGGGGTGTCGACTAATGAAAAACTGTTTTTT. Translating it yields CASSPGGVSTNEKLFF.

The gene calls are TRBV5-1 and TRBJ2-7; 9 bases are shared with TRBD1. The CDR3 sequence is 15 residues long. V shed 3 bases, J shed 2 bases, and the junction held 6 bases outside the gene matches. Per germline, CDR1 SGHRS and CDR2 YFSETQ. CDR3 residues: CASSSPGQGTYEQYF. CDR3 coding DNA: TGCGCCAGCAGCTCACCGGGACAGGGAACCTACGAGCAGTACTTC.

The CDR3 DNA follows: TGTGCCAGCAGCGTAGGCGTAGTTAGCAATCAGCCCCAGCATTTT. Amino acid sequence: CASSVGVVSNQPQHF. V and J are TRBV9 and TRBJ1-5; D unclear. V lost 0 bases, J lost 0 bases, and 7 bases lay in between. Germline values: CDR1 SGDLS, CDR2 YYNGEE. The CDR3 is 15 amino acids.